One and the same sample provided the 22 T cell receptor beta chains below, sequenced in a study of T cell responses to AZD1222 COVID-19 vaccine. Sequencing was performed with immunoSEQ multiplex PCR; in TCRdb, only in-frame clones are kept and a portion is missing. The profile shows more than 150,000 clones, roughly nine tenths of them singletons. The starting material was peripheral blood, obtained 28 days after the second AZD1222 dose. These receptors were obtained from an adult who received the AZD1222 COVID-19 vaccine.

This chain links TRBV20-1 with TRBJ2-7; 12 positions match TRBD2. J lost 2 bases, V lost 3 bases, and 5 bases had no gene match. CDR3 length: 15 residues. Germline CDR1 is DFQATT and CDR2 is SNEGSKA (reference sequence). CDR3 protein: CSASQPSGRAYEQYF. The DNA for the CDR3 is TGCAGTGCTAGTCAACCTAGCGGGAGGGCCTACGAGCAGTACTTC.

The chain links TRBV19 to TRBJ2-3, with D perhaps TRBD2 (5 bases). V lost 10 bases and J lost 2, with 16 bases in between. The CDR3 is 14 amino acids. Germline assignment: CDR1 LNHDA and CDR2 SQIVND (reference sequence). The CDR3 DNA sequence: TGTGCCACCAAGGAACTAGGCAACACAGATACGCAGTATTTT. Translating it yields CATKELGNTDTQYF.

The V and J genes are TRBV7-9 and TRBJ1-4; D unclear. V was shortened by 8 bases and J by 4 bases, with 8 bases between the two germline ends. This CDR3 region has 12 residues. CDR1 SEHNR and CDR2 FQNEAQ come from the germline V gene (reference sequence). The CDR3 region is CASSRDNEKLFF. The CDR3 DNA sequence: TGTGCCAGCTCTAGGGATAATGAAAAACTGTTTTTT. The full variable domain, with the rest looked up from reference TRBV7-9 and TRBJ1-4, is DTGVSQNPRHKITKRGQNVTFRCDPISEHNRLYWYRQTLGQGPEFLTYFQNEAQLEKSRLLSDRFSAERPKGSFSTLEIQRTEQGDSAMYLCASSRDNEKLFFGSGTQLSVL.

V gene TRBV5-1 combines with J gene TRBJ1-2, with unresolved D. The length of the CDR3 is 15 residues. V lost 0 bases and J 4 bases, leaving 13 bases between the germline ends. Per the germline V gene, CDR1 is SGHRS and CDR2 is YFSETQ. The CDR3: CASSLGLDEIYGYTF. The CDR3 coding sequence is TGCGCCAGCAGCTTGGGACTAGATGAAATCTATGGCTACACCTTC. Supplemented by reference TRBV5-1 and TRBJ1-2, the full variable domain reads KAGVTQTPRYLIKTRGQQVTLSCSPISGHRSVSWYQQTPGQGLQFLFEYFSETQRNKGNFPGRFSGRQFSNSRSEMNVSTLELGDSALYLCASSLGLDEIYGYTFGSGTRLTVV.

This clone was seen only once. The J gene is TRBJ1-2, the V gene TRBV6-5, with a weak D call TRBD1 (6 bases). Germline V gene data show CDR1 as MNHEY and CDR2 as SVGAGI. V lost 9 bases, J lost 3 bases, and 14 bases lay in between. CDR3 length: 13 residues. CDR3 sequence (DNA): TGTGCCAGAGTTCCCAGGGGTCACTATGGCTACACCTTC. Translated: CARVPRGHYGYTF.

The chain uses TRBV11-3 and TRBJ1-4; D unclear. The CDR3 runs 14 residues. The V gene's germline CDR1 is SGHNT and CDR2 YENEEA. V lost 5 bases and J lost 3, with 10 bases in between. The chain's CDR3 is CASSHHAANEKLFF. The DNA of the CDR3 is TGTGCCAGCAGCCATCACGCGGCTAATGAAAAACTGTTTTTT.

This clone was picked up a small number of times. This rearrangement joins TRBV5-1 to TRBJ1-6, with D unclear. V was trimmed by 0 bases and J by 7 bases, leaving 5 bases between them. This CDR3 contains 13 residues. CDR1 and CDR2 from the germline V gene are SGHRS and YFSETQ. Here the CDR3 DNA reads TGCGCCAGCAGCTTGGCGGGGAATTCACCCCTCCACTTT. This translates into CASSLAGNSPLHF.

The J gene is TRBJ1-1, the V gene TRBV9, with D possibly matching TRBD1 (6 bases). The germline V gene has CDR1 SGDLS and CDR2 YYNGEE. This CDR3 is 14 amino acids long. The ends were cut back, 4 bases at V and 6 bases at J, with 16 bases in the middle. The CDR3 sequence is CASSSFTGSAEAFF. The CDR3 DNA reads TGTGCCAGCAGCAGTTTTACAGGGAGCGCTGAAGCTTTCTTT. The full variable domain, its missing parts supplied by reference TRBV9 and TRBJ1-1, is DSGVTQTPKHLITATGQRVTLRCSPRSGDLSVYWYQQSLDQGLQFLIQYYNGEERAKGNILERFSAQQFPDLHSELNLSSLELGDSALYFCASSSFTGSAEAFFGQGTRLTVV.

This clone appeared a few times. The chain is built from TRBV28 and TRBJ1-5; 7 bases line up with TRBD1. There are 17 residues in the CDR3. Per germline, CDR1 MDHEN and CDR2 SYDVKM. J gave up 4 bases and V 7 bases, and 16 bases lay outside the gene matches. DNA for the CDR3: TGTGCCAGCATTACTTCCGGGAGGGACAGCCCTAATCAGCCCCAGCATTTT. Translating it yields CASITSGRDSPNQPQHF.

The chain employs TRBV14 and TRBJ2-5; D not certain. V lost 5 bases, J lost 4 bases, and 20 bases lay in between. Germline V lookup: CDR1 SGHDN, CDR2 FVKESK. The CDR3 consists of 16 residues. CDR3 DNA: TGTGCCAGCAGCGATCGCCACAGACCACCTTTAGAGACCCAGTACTTC. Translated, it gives CASSDRHRPPLETQYF.

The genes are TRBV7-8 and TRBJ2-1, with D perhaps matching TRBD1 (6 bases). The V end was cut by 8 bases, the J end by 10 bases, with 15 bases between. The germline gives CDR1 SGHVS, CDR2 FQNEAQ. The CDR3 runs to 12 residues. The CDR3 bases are TGTGCCAGCGGGAAGTACAGGGAAGAGCAGTTCTTC. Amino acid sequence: CASGKYREEQFF.

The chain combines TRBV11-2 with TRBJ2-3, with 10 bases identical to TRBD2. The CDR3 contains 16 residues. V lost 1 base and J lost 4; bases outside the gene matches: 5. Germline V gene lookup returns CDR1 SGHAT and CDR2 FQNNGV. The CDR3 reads CASSLAPSGSADTQYF. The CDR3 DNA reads TGTGCCAGCAGCTTAGCGCCTAGCGGGAGTGCAGATACGCAGTATTTT.

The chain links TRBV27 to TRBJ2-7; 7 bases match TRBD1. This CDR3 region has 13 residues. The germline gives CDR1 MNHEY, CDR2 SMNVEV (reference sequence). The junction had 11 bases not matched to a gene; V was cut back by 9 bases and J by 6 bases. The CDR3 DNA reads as TGTGCCAGTCGGGCAGGGGGAAATGGCGAGCAGTACTTC. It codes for CASRAGGNGEQYF.

CDR3 coding DNA: TGTGCCTGGAAACGGCGGCCCTCTGGGGCCAACGTCCTGACTTTC. This translates into CAWKRRPSGANVLTF. This chain uses TRBV30 with TRBJ2-6, with D unclear. Germline CDR1 is GTSNPN and CDR2 is SVGIG (reference sequence). V was cut by 4 bases and J by 0 bases, with 10 bases left in between. CDR3 length: 15 residues.

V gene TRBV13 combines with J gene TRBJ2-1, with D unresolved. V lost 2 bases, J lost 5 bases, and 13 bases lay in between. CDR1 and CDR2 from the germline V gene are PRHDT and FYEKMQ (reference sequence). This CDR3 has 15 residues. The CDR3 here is CASSLWQVGDNEQFF. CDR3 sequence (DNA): TGTGCCAGCAGCTTATGGCAGGTGGGCGACAATGAGCAGTTCTTC.

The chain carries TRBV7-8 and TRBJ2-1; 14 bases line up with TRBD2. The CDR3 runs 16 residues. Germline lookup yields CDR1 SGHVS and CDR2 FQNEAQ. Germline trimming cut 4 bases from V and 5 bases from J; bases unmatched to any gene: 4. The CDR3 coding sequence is TGTGCCAGCAGCTCGAAGACTAGCGGGAGGGACAATGAGCAGTTCTTC. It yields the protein CASSSKTSGRDNEQFF.

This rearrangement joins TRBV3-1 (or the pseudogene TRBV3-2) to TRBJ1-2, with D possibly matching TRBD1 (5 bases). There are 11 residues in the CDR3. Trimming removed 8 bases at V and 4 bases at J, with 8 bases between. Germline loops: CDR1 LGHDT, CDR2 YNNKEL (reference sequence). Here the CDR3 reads CASGAVYGYTF. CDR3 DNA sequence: TGTGCCAGCGGGGCGGTCTATGGCTACACCTTC.

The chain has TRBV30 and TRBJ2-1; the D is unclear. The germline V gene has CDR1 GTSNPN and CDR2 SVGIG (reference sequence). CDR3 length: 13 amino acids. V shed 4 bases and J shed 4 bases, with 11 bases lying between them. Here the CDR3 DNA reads TGTGCCTGGACCCCCTCCGTATACAATGAGCAGTTCTTC. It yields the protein CAWTPSVYNEQFF.

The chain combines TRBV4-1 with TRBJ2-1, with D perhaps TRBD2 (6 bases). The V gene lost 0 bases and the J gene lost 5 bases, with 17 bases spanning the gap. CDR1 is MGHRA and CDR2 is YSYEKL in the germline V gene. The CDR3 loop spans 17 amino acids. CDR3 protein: CASSQDPLRGTNNEQFF. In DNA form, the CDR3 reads TGCGCCAGCAGCCAAGACCCCCTGCGCGGGACCAACAATGAGCAGTTCTTC.

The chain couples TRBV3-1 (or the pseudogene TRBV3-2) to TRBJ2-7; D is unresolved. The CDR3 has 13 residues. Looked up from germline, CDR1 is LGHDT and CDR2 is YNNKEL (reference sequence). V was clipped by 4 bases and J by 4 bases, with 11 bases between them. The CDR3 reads CASSLARRYEQYF. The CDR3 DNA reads TGTGCCAGCAGCCTTGCCAGGAGATACGAGCAGTACTTC.

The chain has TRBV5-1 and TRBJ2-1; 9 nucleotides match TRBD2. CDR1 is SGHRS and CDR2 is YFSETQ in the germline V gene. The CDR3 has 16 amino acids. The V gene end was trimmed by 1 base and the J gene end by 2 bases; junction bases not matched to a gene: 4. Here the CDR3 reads CASSLSLAGTYNEQFF. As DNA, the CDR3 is TGCGCCAGCAGCTTGTCGCTAGCGGGGACCTACAATGAGCAGTTCTTC. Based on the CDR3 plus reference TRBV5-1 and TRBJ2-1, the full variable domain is KAGVTQTPRYLIKTRGQQVTLSCSPISGHRSVSWYQQTPGQGLQFLFEYFSETQRNKGNFPGRFSGRQFSNSRSEMNVSTLELGDSALYLCASSLSLAGTYNEQFFGPGTRLTVL.

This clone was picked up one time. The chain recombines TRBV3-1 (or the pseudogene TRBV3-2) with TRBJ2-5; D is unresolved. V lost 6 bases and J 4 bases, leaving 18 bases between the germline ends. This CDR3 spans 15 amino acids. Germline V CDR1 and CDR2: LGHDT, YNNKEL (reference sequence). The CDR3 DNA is TGTGCCAGCAGTCCGGGTCCTTCGGTGGGAGAGACCCAGTACTTC. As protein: CASSPGPSVGETQYF.